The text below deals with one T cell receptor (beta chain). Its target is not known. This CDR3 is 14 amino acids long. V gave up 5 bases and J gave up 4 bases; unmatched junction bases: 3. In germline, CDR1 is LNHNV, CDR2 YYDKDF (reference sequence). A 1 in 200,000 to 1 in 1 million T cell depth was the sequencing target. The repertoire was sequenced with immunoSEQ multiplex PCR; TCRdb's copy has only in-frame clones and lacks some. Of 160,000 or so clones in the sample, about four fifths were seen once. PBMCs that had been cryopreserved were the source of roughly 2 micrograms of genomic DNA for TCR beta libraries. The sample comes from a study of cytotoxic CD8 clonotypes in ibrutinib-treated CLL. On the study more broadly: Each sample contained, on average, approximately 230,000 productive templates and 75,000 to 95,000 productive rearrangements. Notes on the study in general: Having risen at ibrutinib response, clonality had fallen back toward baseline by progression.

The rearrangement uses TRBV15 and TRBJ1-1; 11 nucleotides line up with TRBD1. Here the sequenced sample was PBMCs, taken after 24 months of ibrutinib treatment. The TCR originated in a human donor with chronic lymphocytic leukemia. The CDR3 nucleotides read TGTGCCACCAGCTCCGGGACAGGGGGCACTGAAGCTTTCTTT. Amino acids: CATSSGTGGTEAFF.